Each of the 21 T cell receptor beta chains below was sequenced from the same sample in a study of cytomegalovirus exposure and HLA in healthy donors. Some clones are missing from TCRdb's copy, which holds only in-frame ones; the method was immunoSEQ multiplex PCR. The sample carries tens of thousands of clones, approximately 89% recorded once. Sequenced material: PBMCs. Receptors originate from a woman aged 18-29 years in good health and CMV-seropositive.

The chain carries TRBV6-1 and TRBJ1-1; unclear D gene. The ends were cut back, 6 bases at V and 8 bases at J, with 10 bases in the middle. The CDR3 has 11 amino acids. Germline V CDR1 and CDR2: MNHNS, SASEGT. The CDR3 sequence: CASRDQVEAFF. As DNA, the CDR3 is TGTGCCAGCAGAGACCAGGTAGAAGCTTTCTTT.

In this sample, this clone turned up once. The chain recombines TRBV4-1 with TRBJ1-3, with D perhaps matching TRBD1 (6 bases). The germline V gene has CDR1 MGHRA and CDR2 YSYEKL. This CDR3 has 16 residues. V dropped 4 bases and J dropped 0 bases, with 13 bases sitting between them. The CDR3 protein is CASSPGQRSSGNTIYF. The CDR3, as DNA: TGCGCCAGCAGCCCAGGACAGAGAAGCTCTGGAAACACCATATATTTT.

The rearrangement joins TRBV7-2 to TRBJ2-1; D remains unclear. The ends were cut back, 6 bases at V and 6 bases at J, with 27 bases in the middle. This CDR3 spans 18 amino acids. Looked up from germline, CDR1 is SGHTA and CDR2 is FQGNSA. The chain's CDR3 is CASSQPPPRPISTNEQFF. The CDR3, as DNA: TGTGCCAGCAGTCAACCCCCGCCTAGGCCAATATCCACCAATGAGCAGTTCTTC.

The rearrangement uses TRBV10-3 and TRBJ2-3, with 8 nucleotides matching TRBD2. V trimming: 8 bases; J trimming: 0 bases; junction bases outside the gene matches: 7. The CDR3 loop spans 15 amino acids. Germline V CDR1 and CDR2: ENHRY, SYGVKD. The DNA of the CDR3 is TGTGCCATCTCATCCGGGGGGGTTAGCACAGATACGCAGTATTTT. Translation gives CAISSGGVSTDTQYF.

The V gene is TRBV11-2, the J gene TRBJ1-4, with 7 bases matching TRBD1. The CDR3 contains 14 residues. Germline V gene sequence: CDR1 SGHAT, CDR2 FQNNGV. The V gene end was trimmed by 4 bases and the J gene end by 6 bases; junction bases not matched to a gene: 5. The CDR3 nucleotides are TGTGCCAGCAGCTCTACAGGGGAGGATGAAAAACTGTTTTTT. Residues: CASSSTGEDEKLFF.

This chain uses TRBV30 with TRBJ1-5; maybe TRBD1 (5 bases). CDR3 length: 15 residues. V gave up 3 bases and J gave up 4 bases, with 16 bases separating them. Germline V gene sequence: CDR1 GTSNPN, CDR2 SVGIG (reference sequence). CDR3 sequence (DNA): TGTGCCTGGAGGGTAAAGGGTGGGGCAAATCAGCCCCAGCATTTT. Translation gives CAWRVKGGANQPQHF.

The chain employs TRBV5-1 and TRBJ2-5, with D tentatively TRBD1 (6 bases). V shed 5 bases and J shed 1 base, with 12 bases lying between them. Germline V gene sequence: CDR1 SGHRS, CDR2 YFSETQ. This CDR3 is built from 14 residues. For the CDR3, the DNA is TGCGCCAGCAGTCGAGGGGGTTCCCAAGAGACCCAGTACTTC. Translation: CASSRGGSQETQYF.

This clone was seen just once. This rearrangement joins TRBV4-1 to TRBJ1-1; D may be TRBD1 (5 bases). V lost 1 base and J 10 bases, leaving 16 bases between the germline ends. There are 14 residues in the CDR3. Germline V lookup: CDR1 MGHRA, CDR2 YSYEKL. CDR3 sequence: CASSQAGAVGGAFF. The DNA for the CDR3 is TGCGCCAGCAGCCAAGCTGGGGCGGTGGGAGGAGCTTTCTTT.

This clone was detected only once. The CDR3 region has the DNA TGTGCCAGCAGTTTAACGAGACAGGGACGCAGTGATGGCTACACCTTC. This sequence encodes CASSLTRQGRSDGYTF. This chain connects TRBV27 to TRBJ1-2; 7 nucleotides match TRBD1. V was pared by 2 bases and J by 6 bases, with 12 bases of the junction left unmatched. The CDR3 sequence is 16 residues long. Germline V gene lookup returns CDR1 MNHEY and CDR2 SMNVEV (reference sequence).

This chain joins TRBV27 and TRBJ2-2, with TRBD2 identical over 9 bases. Unmatched junction bases numbered 17, after V lost 7 bases and J lost 8 bases. In germline, CDR1 is MNHEY, CDR2 SMNVEV (reference sequence). The CDR3 covers 17 residues. CDR3 protein: CASTGVRGGRRIGELFF. CDR3 DNA: TGTGCCAGCACCGGGGTGCGGGGGGGCCGGAGGATAGGGGAGCTGTTTTTT.

The sample holds one count of this clone. This chain links TRBV6-5 with TRBJ1-2; weak D call: TRBD1 (6 bases). Germline assignment: CDR1 MNHEY and CDR2 SVGAGI. With 10 bases removed from V and 7 bases from J, the gap between germline ends came to 13 bases. The CDR3 length is 11 residues. This CDR3 is CAIRQAAGYTF. The CDR3 coding sequence is TGTGCCATACGACAGGCGGCTGGCTACACCTTC.

The chain employs TRBV19 and TRBJ1-2; TRBD1 agrees at 7 bases. CDR1 is LNHDA and CDR2 is SQIVND in the germline V gene (reference sequence). The CDR3 is 15 residues long. The junction had 9 bases not matched to a gene; V was cut back by 1 base and J by 7 bases. The CDR3 region is CASSIVTGDRVGYTF. DNA for the CDR3: TGTGCCAGTAGTATAGTTACAGGGGATCGGGTTGGCTACACCTTC.

V is TRBV18 and J is TRBJ1-4, with D maybe TRBD1 (6 bases). The ends were cut back, 2 bases at V and 4 bases at J, with 11 bases in the middle. CDR3 length: 15 amino acids. Germline-derived CDR1 and CDR2 are KGHSH and LQKENI. The CDR3 reads CASSPSGTNNEKLFF. CDR3 bases: TGTGCCAGCTCACCATCCGGGACAAATAATGAAAAACTGTTTTTT.

This clone was counted a single time. The chain joins TRBV4-1 to TRBJ1-1; 9 positions agree with TRBD1. Germline CDR1 reads MGHRA; CDR2 reads YSYEKL. The V gene end was trimmed by 2 bases and the J gene end by 0 bases; junction bases not matched to a gene: 10. This CDR3 contains 18 residues. The chain's CDR3 is CASSQKGTGLELNTEAFF. Written as DNA, the CDR3 is TGCGCCAGCAGCCAAAAAGGGACAGGGCTTGAGTTGAACACTGAAGCTTTCTTT.

The J gene is TRBJ2-3, the V gene TRBV6-4, with 9 bases identical to TRBD2. The CDR3 has 17 residues. Looked up from germline, CDR1 is MRHNA and CDR2 is SNTAGT. The V and J ends lost 0 bases and 2 bases, in that order; junction bases with no gene match: 6. As DNA, the CDR3 is TGTGCCAGCAGTGACTCCGCGAGCGGGGGGCACACAGATACGCAGTATTTT. This gives the protein CASSDSASGGHTDTQYF.

This clone has more than one count but fewer than ten. The chain couples TRBV10-1 to TRBJ1-6; 7 bases agree with TRBD1. V dropped 4 bases and J dropped 8; count of bases not matched to a gene: 5. Germline CDR1 and CDR2: WNHNN and SYGVQD (reference sequence). The CDR3 runs 14 residues. Here the CDR3 reads CASSAGTEDSPLHF. CDR3 bases: TGCGCCAGCAGTGCCGGGACAGAGGATTCACCCCTCCACTTT.

The rearrangement uses TRBV7-9 and TRBJ2-1; TRBD1 matches at 11 bases. Unmatched junction bases numbered 9, after V lost 4 bases and J lost 7 bases. Germline-derived CDR1 and CDR2 are SEHNR and FQNEAQ (reference sequence). The CDR3 is made up of 16 amino acids. The CDR3 sequence is CASSSPPGQGVNEQFF. The CDR3 DNA sequence: TGTGCCAGCAGCTCCCCCCCGGGACAGGGGGTAAATGAGCAGTTCTTC.

V is TRBV6-4 and J is TRBJ1-1; maybe TRBD1 (6 bases). Per the germline V gene, CDR1 is MRHNA and CDR2 is SNTAGT. Between the trimmed V and J ends, which lost 5 bases and 4 bases, there was a span of 17 bases. This CDR3 region has 15 residues. This CDR3 reads CASSYTGSGATEAFF. The DNA of the CDR3 is TGTGCCAGCAGTTATACAGGGAGTGGGGCCACTGAAGCTTTCTTT.

The chain links TRBV15 to TRBJ2-2; 9 bases map to TRBD1. The CDR3 has 15 residues. V lost 4 bases to trimming and J lost 4 bases; unmatched junction nucleotides: 4. Germline V CDR1 and CDR2: LNHNV, YYDKDF (reference sequence). CDR3 residues: CATSTDRGVTGELFF. The CDR3 DNA sequence: TGTGCCACCAGCACTGACAGGGGGGTCACCGGGGAGCTGTTTTTT. Supplemented by reference TRBV15 and TRBJ2-2, the full variable domain reads DAMVIQNPRYQVTQFGKPVTLSCSQTLNHNVMYWYQQKSSQAPKLLFHYYDKDFNNEADTPDNFQSRRPNTSFCFLDIRSPGLGDTAMYLCATSTDRGVTGELFFGEGSRLTVL.

J is TRBJ1-2 and V is TRBV7-9; D is possibly TRBD1 (5 bases). Germline V CDR1 and CDR2: SEHNR, FQNEAQ (reference sequence). Trimming took 4 bases from V and 0 from J, leaving 9 bases between them. This CDR3 is 14 amino acids long. The CDR3 sequence: CASSSWTTNYGYTF. The CDR3 region has the DNA TGTGCCAGCAGCTCCTGGACAACTAACTATGGCTACACCTTC.

This clone occurred once. This specimen includes other DNA sequences encoding the same CDR3. The chain links TRBV7-9 to TRBJ2-2, with TRBD1 matching over 10 bases. Looked up from germline, CDR1 is SEHNR and CDR2 is FQNEAQ (reference sequence). J was trimmed by 8 bases and V by 5 bases; bases with no gene match: 11. CDR3 length: 16 residues. CDR3 in amino acids: CASSDGTGAKTGELFF. Written as DNA, the CDR3 is TGTGCCAGCAGCGATGGGACAGGGGCGAAAACTGGGGAGCTGTTTTTT.